These T cell receptor beta chains were read from a single sample in a study of control samples from healthy donors and cancer patients. Clones were read by immunoSEQ multiplex PCR, and TCRdb kept only the in-frame ones, dropping some. The table has around 68,000 clones, 75% to 85% seen once. Sequenced: blood. Every receptor here comes from a man in his 60s in good health. The CDR3 runs from the conserved cysteine through the conserved F or W. Each record gives: V gene, J gene, CDR3 length, CDR3 protein.

TRBV30	TRBJ2-7	13	CAWTDRILGEQYF
TRBV30	TRBJ1-2	17	CAWSAPGRDRGIYGYTF
TRBV19	TRBJ2-7	14	CASSWKGLVYEQYF
TRBV7-9	TRBJ1-2	15	CASSLGTGTTYGYTF
TRBV5-1	TRBJ1-4	14	CASSQGGSNEKLFF
TRBV9	TRBJ2-3	14	CASSVAGDSDTQYF
TRBV5-1	TRBJ2-7	15	CASSLDLAGSNEQYF
TRBV5-1	TRBJ2-2	17	CASSQELAGINTGELFF
TRBV19	TRBJ2-5	13	CASSIPSQETQYF
TRBV7-3	TRBJ2-5	13	CASSLLSGATQYF
TRBV2	TRBJ2-6	19	CASSARGPGPYSGANVLTF
TRBV27	TRBJ2-7	14	CASRAGQATYEQYF
TRBV4-3	TRBJ2-3	16	CASSQVVGSSTDTQYF
TRBV12-3/TRBV12-4	TRBJ2-1	13	CASREGVGKEQFF
TRBV28	TRBJ2-5	15	CASTDSGRGKETQYF
TRBV28	TRBJ1-4	14	CASSLQGGSEKLFF
TRBV9	TRBJ1-1	15	CASSVEGQGYTEAFF
TRBV18	TRBJ2-3	15	CASSPFRAGTDTQYF